This T cell receptor beta chain came from a study of blood T cell repertoires in COVID-19. Study-wide background: The study drew acute and convalescent COVID-19 samples from the United States, Italy and Spain.

Only in-frame clones appear in the TCRdb table, and some are missing; sequencing was by immunoSEQ multiplex PCR. The sample holds 70,000 to 95,000 clones; 85% to 95% are singletons and the top ten take 6.3%. This clone is a singleton in its sample. This receptor was taken from a woman aged 55-70 years with active COVID-19. Input material: peripheral blood.

The CDR3 DNA is TGTGCCAGCAGGGGACAGGAGGGGAACACTGAAGCTTTCTTT. Its protein is CASRGQEGNTEAFF. This chain connects TRBV6-4 to TRBJ1-1; 8 nucleotides agree with TRBD1. The CDR3 covers 14 residues. V gave up 6 bases and J gave up 1 base; unmatched junction bases: 4. The germline CDR1 and CDR2 sequences are MRHNA and SNTAGT.